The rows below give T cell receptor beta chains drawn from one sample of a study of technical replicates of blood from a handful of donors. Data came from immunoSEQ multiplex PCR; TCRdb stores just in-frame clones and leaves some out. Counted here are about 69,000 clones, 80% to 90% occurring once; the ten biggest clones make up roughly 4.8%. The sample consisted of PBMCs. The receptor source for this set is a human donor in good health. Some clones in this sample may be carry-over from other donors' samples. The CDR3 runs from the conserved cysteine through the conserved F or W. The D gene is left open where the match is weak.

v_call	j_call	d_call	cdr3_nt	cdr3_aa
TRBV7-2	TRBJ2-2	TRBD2	TGTGCCAGCAGCAAACTAGCGGGGGGGAACACCGGGGAGCTGTTTTTT	CASSKLAGGNTGELFF
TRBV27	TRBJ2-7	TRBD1	TGTGCCAGCAGTTTACGGACAGGGGGCAACGAGCAGTACTTC	CASSLRTGGNEQYF
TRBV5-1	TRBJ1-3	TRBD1	TGCGCCAGCAGCTTGGTAGGGACAGTCTCTGGAAACACCATATATTTT	CASSLVGTVSGNTIYF
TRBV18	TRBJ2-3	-	TGTGCCAGCTCACCAGAAAGAGGTCGAACATACTTAGCTAGCACAGATACGCAGTATTTT	CASSPERGRTYLASTDTQYF
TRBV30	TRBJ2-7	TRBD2	TGTGCCTGGAGCCCGACTAGCGGATACGAGCAGTACTTC	CAWSPTSGYEQYF
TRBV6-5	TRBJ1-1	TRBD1	TGTGCCAGCAGTTACTCGGGACAGGTGCGCACTGAAGCTTTCTTT	CASSYSGQVRTEAFF
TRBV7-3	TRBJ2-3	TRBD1	TGTGCCAGCAGCCAGGGACAGGGGAGAGGAGATACGCAGTATTTT	CASSQGQGRGDTQYF
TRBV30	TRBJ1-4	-	TGTGCCTGGAGGCCAAGTACGGACAGATATGAAAAACTGTTTTTT	CAWRPSTDRYEKLFF
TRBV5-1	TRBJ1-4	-	TGCGCCAGCAGCTATAGAACAGGGAGCGAAAAACTGTTTTTT	CASSYRTGSEKLFF
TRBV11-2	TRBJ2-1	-	TGTGCCAGCAGCCCCGGGCAGGGTTACAATGAGCAGTTCTTC	CASSPGQGYNEQFF
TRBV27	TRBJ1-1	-	TGTGCCAGCAGACCCCTGGGGGTAGGGGGCACTGAAGCTTTCTTT	CASRPLGVGGTEAFF
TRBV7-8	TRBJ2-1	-	TGTGCCAGCAGGACCCCTCCGGGGGAAGAGCAGTTCTTC	CASRTPPGEEQFF